This TCR beta chain came from a study of cytomegalovirus exposure and HLA in healthy donors. The sample holds a few counts of this clone. The PCR ran on 60 Vbeta and 13 Jbeta primers. TCRdb's table, derived via immunoSEQ multiplex PCR, lists solely in-frame clones and lacks some. Here the sample spans about 200,000 clones, around 77% being singletons. The receptor was derived from a woman aged 30 to 39 in good health and CMV-seronegative. The sample consisted of PBMCs.

The CDR3 sequence: CASSTLTGGSGANVLTF. The CDR3 region has the DNA TGCGCCAGCAGCACCCTGACAGGGGGCTCTGGGGCCAACGTCCTGACTTTC. The chain links TRBV5-1 to TRBJ2-6; 9 bases match TRBD1. With 4 bases clipped from V and 0 bases from J, the junction kept 5 bases outside the gene matches. Germline CDR1 SGHRS, CDR2 YFSETQ. The CDR3 loop spans 17 amino acids.